A selection of T cell receptor beta chains follows, all from one sample in a study of CD8 T cells in Susac syndrome. TCRdb independently ran MiXCR on the immunoSEQ multiplex PCR reads; one entry per CDR3 protein. The data hold some 120,000 distinct CDR3 sequences, with roughly 96% observed a single time. Sequenced: CD4+ T cells from PBMCs. These receptors all come from a human donor in good health. Both conserved end residues are part of each CDR3. D genes are given only for firm matches. The size of a clone is reported for some rows only, either as once, few or many, or as a class for expanded clones.

TRBD1,TRBV29-1,TRBJ1-2,-,CSVADRGRNNYGYTF,TGCAGCGTCGCGGACAGGGGGCGCAACAACTATGGCTACACCTTC
-,TRBV19,TRBJ2-2,-,CASSINPPGELFF,TGTGCCAGTAGTATAAATCCCCCCGGGGAGCTGTTTTTT
TRBD1,TRBV12-3/TRBV12-4,TRBJ2-7,few,CASSRTGVDQYF,TGTGCCAGCAGCCGAACAGGGGTCGACCAGTACTTC
-,TRBV5-1,TRBJ1-4,-,CASSPGGWDEKLFF,TGCGCCAGCAGCCCCGGGGGCTGGGATGAAAAACTGTTTTTT
-,TRBV5-1,TRBJ2-3,-,CASSLEAYTDTQYF,TGCGCCAGCAGCTTGGAGGCGTACACAGATACGCAGTATTTT
-,TRBV3-1,TRBJ2-5,-,CASSLAGYVGTQYF,TGTGCCAGCAGCCTCGCTGGGTACGTTGGGACCCAGTACTTC
-,TRBV6-2/TRBV6-3,TRBJ2-2,-,CASSPGFTGELFF,TGTGCCAGCAGTCCAGGGTTCACCGGGGAGCTGTTTTTT
-,TRBV3-1,TRBJ2-7,-,CASSYLRDSYEQYF,TGTGCCAGCAGCTACTTACGGGACTCCTACGAGCAGTACTTC
-,TRBV19,TRBJ2-1,-,CASSISVGSSNEQFF,TGTGCCAGTAGTATTAGCGTGGGTAGTTCAAATGAGCAGTTCTTC
TRBD2,TRBV23-1,TRBJ2-7,once,CASSPGTKENEQYF,TGCGCCAGCAGTCCCGGGACTAAAGAGAACGAGCAGTACTTC
-,TRBV7-2,TRBJ2-7,-,CASSPTAQEQYF,TGTGCCAGCAGCCCGACGGCTCAGGAGCAGTACTTC
-,TRBV28,TRBJ1-2,once,CASSLSGALGGYTF,TGTGCCAGCAGTTTATCAGGGGCCCTCGGGGGCTACACCTTC
-,TRBV28,TRBJ2-5,once,CASRLPLETQYF,TGTGCCAGCAGACTGCCGTTGGAGACCCAGTACTTC
TRBD2,TRBV6-5,TRBJ2-3,-,CASSSPGLAGGANTQYF,TGTGCCAGCAGTTCCCCGGGACTAGCGGGAGGGGCAAATACGCAGTATTTT
-,TRBV20-1,TRBJ1-5,-,CSARPTGSNQPQHF,TGCAGTGCTAGGCCCACTGGCAGCAATCAGCCCCAGCATTTT
TRBD2,TRBV28,TRBJ2-7,once,CASTLGGSSYEQYF,TGTGCCAGCACCCTCGGCGGGAGTTCCTACGAGCAGTACTTC
-,TRBV6-6,TRBJ2-7,-,CASSRETYEQYF,TGTGCCAGCAGCCGGGAGACCTACGAGCAGTACTTC
TRBD1,TRBV5-1,TRBJ1-1,once,CASSRDRQNTEAFF,TGCGCCAGCAGCCGGGACAGGCAGAACACTGAAGCTTTCTTT
-,TRBV2,TRBJ2-1,-,CASIGAVGWEQFF,TGTGCCAGCATCGGAGCGGTAGGGTGGGAGCAGTTCTTC
-,TRBV29-1,TRBJ1-3,once,CSVETNGNTIYF,TGCAGCGTTGAGACGAATGGAAACACCATATATTTT
-,TRBV28,TRBJ1-2,-,CASRDPFNYGYTF,TGTGCCAGCAGAGATCCTTTTAACTATGGCTACACCTTC
TRBD1,TRBV5-6,TRBJ1-2,-,CASSERMTGSYGYTF,TGTGCCAGCAGTGAACGAATGACAGGGAGCTATGGCTACACCTTC
-,TRBV3-1,TRBJ1-2,once,CASSQDAGVYGYTF,TGTGCCAGCAGCCAAGATGCCGGGGTATATGGCTACACCTTC
-,TRBV19,TRBJ1-4,once,CATLGRPNEKLFF,TGTGCCACCTTGGGACGGCCTAATGAAAAACTGTTTTTT
-,TRBV2,TRBJ2-1,-,CASSDHSNEQFF,TGTGCCAGCAGTGATCATAGTAATGAGCAGTTCTTC
TRBD1,TRBV23-1,TRBJ2-7,-,CASSHPGQGSYEQYF,TGCGCCAGCAGTCATCCAGGACAGGGATCCTACGAGCAGTACTTC
-,TRBV3-1,TRBJ2-6,-,CASSRQAFYSGANVLTF,TGTGCCAGCAGCCGACAGGCCTTTTACTCTGGGGCCAACGTCCTGACTTTC
TRBD2,TRBV20-1,TRBJ2-1,-,CSAEGGTSGTHEQFF,TGCAGTGCTGAGGGGGGGACTAGCGGGACGCATGAGCAGTTCTTC
-,TRBV29-1,TRBJ1-2,-,CSVEDPVYGYTF,TGCAGCGTTGAAGATCCTGTTTATGGCTACACCTTC
-,TRBV3-1,TRBJ1-3,-,CASSQEGAAYSGNTIYF,TGTGCCAGCAGCCAAGAGGGCGCAGCTTACTCTGGAAACACCATATATTTT
-,TRBV3-1,TRBJ1-4,-,CASSQEWDPTNEKLFF,TGTGCCAGCAGCCAAGAGTGGGATCCAACTAATGAAAAACTGTTTTTT
-,TRBV25-1,TRBJ2-2,-,CASGYVGARTGELFF,TGTGCCAGCGGCTACGTGGGGGCAAGAACCGGGGAGCTGTTTTTT
-,TRBV5-4,TRBJ2-1,-,CASRTMNNEQFF,TGTGCCAGCAGGACAATGAACAATGAGCAGTTCTTC
TRBD1,TRBV30,TRBJ1-1,-,CAGERVGGGTEAFF,TGTGCCGGGGAAAGGGTAGGGGGCGGCACTGAAGCTTTCTTT
TRBD2,TRBV3-1,TRBJ2-5,-,CASSRYSSGGTQETQYF,TGTGCCAGCAGCCGATACTCTAGCGGGGGGACCCAAGAGACCCAGTACTTC
TRBD1,TRBV2,TRBJ2-5,-,CASSERGRAETQYF,TGTGCCAGCAGTGAAAGGGGGCGAGCGGAGACCCAGTACTTC
TRBD1,TRBV14,TRBJ1-5,-,CASSQGAGTGQPQHF,TGTGCCAGCAGCCAAGGTGCAGGGACAGGACAGCCCCAGCATTTT
TRBD2,TRBV3-1,TRBJ2-2,-,CASSRSGTNTGELFF,TGTGCCAGCAGTCGCAGCGGGACGAACACCGGGGAGCTGTTTTTT
TRBD1,TRBV7-2,TRBJ1-5,-,CASSQRQGPQHF,TGTGCCAGCAGCCAAAGACAGGGGCCCCAGCATTTT
TRBD2,TRBV7-2,TRBJ2-1,-,CASSASGREGNEQFF,TGTGCCAGCAGCGCTAGCGGGAGGGAAGGCAATGAGCAGTTCTTC
-,TRBV14,TRBJ2-2,-,CASSQATHTGELFF,TGTGCCAGCAGCCAGGCTACCCACACCGGGGAGCTGTTTTTT
-,TRBV3-1,TRBJ2-7,-,CASSLSDYYEQYF,TGTGCCAGCAGCCTATCAGATTACTACGAGCAGTACTTC
TRBD1,TRBV29-1,TRBJ2-3,-,CSGTGTGYTDTQYF,TGCAGCGGGACCGGGACAGGGTATACAGATACGCAGTATTTT
-,TRBV29-1,TRBJ1-1,-,CSVHLSGFRAFF,TGCAGCGTTCACTTAAGCGGATTCAGAGCTTTCTTT
-,TRBV5-4,TRBJ2-5,-,CASTRSGFETQYF,TGTGCCAGCACCCGGTCGGGATTTGAGACCCAGTACTTC
TRBD2,TRBV7-6,TRBJ2-7,-,CASSLKSGTSGRDSYEQYF,TGTGCCAGCAGCTTAAAGTCTGGGACTAGCGGGAGGGATTCCTACGAGCAGTACTTC
-,TRBV29-1,TRBJ2-5,-,CSVSGHSGVSETQYF,TGCAGCGTTTCTGGACATAGTGGGGTCAGCGAGACCCAGTACTTC
-,TRBV15,TRBJ1-5,-,CATSRDGQFNQPQHF,TGTGCCACCAGCAGAGATGGGCAGTTCAATCAGCCCCAGCATTTT
-,TRBV7-9,TRBJ2-7,-,CASSLGWGYEQYF,TGTGCCAGCAGCTTGGGTTGGGGATACGAGCAGTACTTC
-,TRBV12-3/TRBV12-4,TRBJ2-5,-,CASSLTQETQYF,TGTGCCAGCAGTTTAACCCAAGAGACCCAGTACTTC
-,TRBV19,TRBJ1-1,-,CASSFSGPNTEAFF,TGTGCCAGTAGCTTCTCGGGGCCGAACACTGAAGCTTTCTTT
-,TRBV7-9,TRBJ2-5,few,CASSLGAGAGETQYF,TGTGCCAGCAGCTTAGGTGCAGGGGCCGGAGAGACCCAGTACTTC
-,TRBV6-5,TRBJ2-4,-,CASSYSRGPGGAKNIQYF,TGTGCCAGCAGTTACAGCAGGGGGCCGGGAGGAGCCAAAAACATTCAGTACTTC
-,TRBV18,TRBJ1-2,-,CASSPGAGRVDGYTF,TGTGCCAGCTCACCAGGGGCAGGGAGAGTTGATGGCTACACCTTC
-,TRBV11-2,TRBJ1-1,-,CASSLVRGPAFF,TGTGCCAGCAGCTTAGTTCGGGGACCGGCTTTCTTT
TRBD1,TRBV5-1,TRBJ2-7,-,CASSLPGQRVGQYF,TGCGCCAGCAGCTTGCCGGGACAGCGCGTCGGGCAGTACTTC
TRBD1,TRBV5-1,TRBJ2-2,once,CASSRDRENTGELFF,TGCGCCAGCAGCCGGGACAGGGAGAACACCGGGGAGCTGTTTTTT